This record concerns one T cell receptor (beta chain) sequence. Recovered status in Cohort 3 required two negative PCRs, clearance, or symptom resolution. Germline assignment: CDR1 LNHDA and CDR2 SQIVND (reference sequence). The ends were cut back, 5 bases at V and 7 bases at J, with 9 bases in the middle. The CDR3 has 12 amino acids. The data stem from a study of blood T cell repertoires in COVID-19. Data came from immunoSEQ multiplex PCR; TCRdb stores just in-frame clones and leaves some out. The table shows a few hundred thousand clones, with roughly four fifths occurring only once. This TCR was sampled from a woman between 45 and 60 years old who had recovered from COVID-19. The J gene is TRBJ2-1, the V gene TRBV19; weak D call: TRBD1 (5 bases). Sequenced: PBMCs or T cells enriched from blood (not recorded which). CDR3: CASSPQGNEQFF. The CDR3 bases are TGTGCCAGTAGTCCTCAGGGTAATGAGCAGTTCTTC.